The 5 T cell receptor beta chains below all came from one sample that was sequenced in a study of cytomegalovirus exposure and HLA in healthy donors. PCR used 60 Vbeta primers and 13 Jbeta primers. This table comes from immunoSEQ multiplex PCR, and its TCRdb copy is limited to in-frame clones, with some not included. Here the sample spans 150,000 to 200,000 clones, about 80% being singletons. The sample comprised PBMCs. The receptors here all came from a man in his late teens or twenties in good health and CMV-seropositive.

J is TRBJ2-1 and V is TRBV4-2; D possibly corresponds to TRBD1 (6 bases). This CDR3 has 14 amino acids. Trimming stripped 7 bases from V and 2 bases from J, with 12 bases between. The germline CDR1 and CDR2 sequences are LGHNA and YNFKEQ. The CDR3 spells CASTWTATYNEQFF. The DNA for the CDR3 is TGTGCCAGCACTTGGACAGCCACCTACAATGAGCAGTTCTTC.

V is TRBV6-5 and J is TRBJ1-1, with 11 bases fitting TRBD1. Looked up from germline, CDR1 is MNHEY and CDR2 is SVGAGI. The V and J ends lost 5 bases and 5 bases, in that order; junction bases with no gene match: 1. The CDR3 runs 13 residues. The CDR3, as DNA: TGTGCCAGCAGTGGACAGGGGGCAACTGAAGCTTTCTTT. Amino acid sequence: CASSGQGATEAFF.

The CDR3 nucleotides are TGTGCCAGCAGCCCGCTCATAGGCCGACAGGGGGCTGATGAGCAGTACTTC. Its translation: CASSPLIGRQGADEQYF. The chain carries TRBV7-9 and TRBJ2-7, with TRBD1 matching over 10 bases. The junction had 17 bases not matched to a gene; V was cut back by 5 bases and J by 7 bases. Germline CDR1 SEHNR, CDR2 FQNEAQ (reference sequence). The CDR3 totals 17 residues. The whole variable domain, filled in from reference TRBV7-9 and TRBJ2-7, reads DTGVSQNPRHKITKRGQNVTFRCDPISEHNRLYWYRQTLGQGPEFLTYFQNEAQLEKSRLLSDRFSAERPKGSFSTLEIQRTEQGDSAMYLCASSPLIGRQGADEQYFGPGTRLTVT.

On this clone: The junction does not match germline at one end; this may be a read error. V is TRBV18 and J is TRBJ2-7; 8 nucleotides line up with TRBD1. Germline-derived CDR1 and CDR2 are KGHSH and LQKENI. The CDR3 spans 14 residues. In DNA form, the CDR3 reads TGTGCCAGCTCACCAGGGTTTGACAGGGGTTTGTTGGACTTC. It codes for CASSPGFDRGLLDF.

The V gene is TRBV5-1, the J gene TRBJ2-5; D possibly corresponds to TRBD2 (6 bases). The CDR3 is 14 residues long. The germline V gene has CDR1 SGHRS and CDR2 YFSETQ. The V end was cut by 3 bases, the J end by 0 bases, with 9 bases between. CDR3 nucleotide sequence: TGCGCCAGCAGCTCCTGGGGGGACCAAGAGACCCAGTACTTC. It yields the protein CASSSWGDQETQYF.